This T cell receptor (beta chain) was captured in a study of siplizumab effects on memory and regulatory T cells. Losses at the gene ends were 5 bases for V and 2 bases for J; bases not matched to a gene: 22. Germline V gives CDR1 MDHEN, CDR2 SYDVKM. CDR3 size: 20 residues. Worth noting for this clone: Its antigen is not identified.

Study-wide results and limits: Mappable alloreactive CD4+ clones were on average around 66% Treg-derived with siplizumab, less than 30% in controls.

Per-sample assaying covered 10^5 or so TCR templates. Libraries were prepared by immunoSEQ multiplex PCR; TCRdb keeps only in-frame clonotypes and omits some of them. The table shows approximately 82,000 clones, with roughly 89% occurring only once. The rearrangement uses TRBV28 and TRBJ2-7, with 9 nucleotides matching TRBD1. The receptor was derived from a human donor in good health. Sequencing was performed on Tregs sorted from blood. This CDR3 reads CASSITWGDRDEFPTYEQYF. As DNA, the CDR3 is TGTGCCAGCAGTATTACCTGGGGGGACAGGGACGAGTTCCCTACCTACGAGCAGTACTTC.